The clone carrying this TCR beta chain was detected many times. Its target is unknown. The time point here: after neoadjuvant nivolumab, at surgical resection. Trimming took off 6 bases at V and 11 bases at J, with 22 bases between the two ends. Germline lookup yields CDR1 SGHVS and CDR2 FQNEAQ. The CDR3 length is 14 residues. The sample originates from a study of neoadjuvant anti-PD-1 for oral cavity cancer. Study results and caveats: Treg/Th17 ratio rose with pretreatment blood and fell with post-treatment tumor TCRbeta clonality. Each response group had just a few patients in TCR analyses.

Most tumor samples had roughly 5 ug input DNA in two replicates. TCRdb's copy holds only in-frame clones and misses some; the assay was immunoSEQ multiplex PCR. The table records tens of thousands of clones, around 40% of them present only once. This TCR came from a person between 35 and 79 years old with oral cavity squamous cell carcinoma. V and J are TRBV7-8 and TRBJ1-1; D remains unclear. The starting material was tumor tissue, obtained after nivolumab (anti-PD-1) treatment. The CDR3 spells CASRKIRGGSRAFF. The CDR3 nucleotides read TGTGCCAGCAGAAAGATACGGGGAGGCAGCCGGGCTTTCTTT.